One and the same sample provided the 21 T cell receptor beta chains below, sequenced in a study of T cell repertoires in cytomegalovirus infection. Which antigens these TCRs recognize remains unknown. TCRdb redid the calling of the reads with MiXCR, one entry per CDR3 protein. The sample has hundreds of thousands of distinct CDR3 sequences; around 31% are singletons. The starting material was cultured CD8+ T cells from PBMCs, obtained from culture after CMV antigen stimulation. These receptor sequences come from a human donor in good health (CMV status not recorded). Some clones in this sample may be carry-over from other donors' samples.

This chain connects TRBV27 to TRBJ1-1; D gene unclear. The germline gives CDR1 MNHEY, CDR2 SMNVEV (reference sequence). Between the trimmed V and J ends, which lost 5 bases and 4 bases, there was a span of 11 bases. This CDR3 has 13 amino acids. The CDR3 coding sequence is TGTGCCAGCAGTCCGGATGAGGGCACTGAAGCTTTCTTT. It specifies CASSPDEGTEAFF.

This clonotype turned up a few times. The V gene is TRBV15, the J gene TRBJ2-3; TRBD2 agrees at 9 bases. Germline CDR1 is LNHNV and CDR2 is YYDKDF (reference sequence). CDR3 length: 20 residues. The J segment lost 2 bases and the V segment lost 0 bases, leaving 15 bases of the junction unmatched. The CDR3 reads CATSRDPSAELAGYTDTQYF. Here the CDR3 DNA reads TGTGCCACCAGCAGAGATCCTTCGGCTGAGCTAGCGGGGTACACAGATACGCAGTATTTT.

This clonotype showed up just a few times. V and J are TRBV7-4 and TRBJ2-1; D is possibly TRBD2 (7 bases). V lost 9 bases and J lost 2, with 17 bases in between. Germline V gene data show CDR1 as SGHVT and CDR2 as SQSDAQ. The CDR3 has 15 amino acids. The CDR3 reads CASRPTGGAYNEQFF. DNA of the CDR3: TGTGCCAGTAGACCTACGGGGGGCGCCTACAATGAGCAGTTCTTC.

This clonotype was found a few times. This chain uses TRBV19 with TRBJ2-5, with TRBD2 matching 9 bases. J gave up 2 bases and V 3 bases, and 4 bases lay outside the gene matches. The CDR3 consists of 15 residues. CDR1 and CDR2 from the germline V gene are LNHDA and SQIVND (reference sequence). Here the CDR3 DNA reads TGTGCCAGTAGTATTCGAGCGGGGGGACAAGAGACCCAGTACTTC. This codes for CASSIRAGGQETQYF.

This clonotype occurred many times. For the CDR3, the DNA is TGTGCCAGCAGATCCCACGGGACAGGCTCCTACGAGCAGTACTTC. As protein: CASRSHGTGSYEQYF. V is TRBV5-6 and J is TRBJ2-7, with 8 nucleotides matching TRBD1. The J segment lost 0 bases and the V segment lost 5 bases, leaving 7 bases of the junction unmatched. CDR3 length: 15 amino acids. Germline CDR1 and CDR2: SGHDT and YYEEEE.

The CDR3 spells CASSGTALYTGELFF. CDR3 in DNA: TGTGCCAGCAGCGGGACAGCCTTATACACCGGGGAGCTGTTTTTT. This chain joins TRBV7-6 and TRBJ2-2, with 7 bases aligning to TRBD1. The CDR3 runs 15 residues. The V and J ends lost 5 bases and 3 bases, in that order; junction bases with no gene match: 6. The germline V gene has CDR1 SGHVS and CDR2 FNYEAQ.

The rearrangement links TRBV5-1 to TRBJ2-1; possibly TRBD1 for D (6 bases). Germline assignment: CDR1 SGHRS and CDR2 YFSETQ. With 5 bases removed from V and 3 bases from J, the gap between germline ends came to 18 bases. This CDR3 comprises 16 residues. Written as DNA, the CDR3 is TGCGCCAGCAGACATACAACAGGGTTCAGCTACAATGAGCAGTTCTTC. Its protein product is CASRHTTGFSYNEQFF.

The rearrangement uses TRBV7-8 and TRBJ2-2; 8 nucleotides align to TRBD2. CDR3 length: 15 residues. The J segment lost 4 bases and the V segment lost 5 bases, leaving 6 bases of the junction unmatched. CDR1 and CDR2 (germline): SGHVS, FQNEAQ. In DNA form, the CDR3 reads TGTGCCAGCAGCCGCGGGGGGCCGGCCACCGGGGAGCTGTTTTTT. This gives the protein CASSRGGPATGELFF.

With regard to this clonotype: Being one base from a much bigger clone, this may be a read error. V usage is TRBV7-4 and J usage is TRBJ2-3, with D possibly TRBD1 on 6 matching bases. The CDR3 extends over 16 amino acids. V lost 4 bases, J lost 7 bases, and 21 bases lay in between. Germline-derived CDR1 and CDR2 are SGHVT and SQSDAQ. CDR3 bases: TGTGCCAGCAGCTCGTTGTCCGAGGGGGTGAGGAATACGCAGTATTTT. This sequence encodes CASSSLSEGVRNTQYF.

In this sample, this clonotype turned up a few times. This chain links TRBV7-9 with TRBJ2-1; TRBD1 matches 9 bases. J gave up 1 base and V 7 bases, and 5 bases lay outside the gene matches. Per the germline V gene, CDR1 is SEHNR and CDR2 is FQNEAQ (reference sequence). This CDR3 has 15 residues. CDR3 sequence: CASTWDRDSYNEQFF. In DNA, the CDR3 is TGTGCCAGCACCTGGGACAGGGATTCCTACAATGAGCAGTTCTTC.

The rearrangement uses TRBV3-1 and TRBJ2-5, with D tentatively TRBD1 (6 bases). In germline, CDR1 is LGHDT, CDR2 YNNKEL (reference sequence). V was clipped by 0 bases and J by 2 bases, with 10 bases between them. The CDR3 consists of 15 residues. CDR3 nucleotide sequence: TGTGCCAGCAGCCAAGAAATGGGGGCACAAGAGACCCAGTACTTC. This gives the protein CASSQEMGAQETQYF.

The chain is built from TRBV7-6 and TRBJ1-2; D may be TRBD1 (5 bases). The CDR3 length is 15 residues. The germline V gene has CDR1 SGHVS and CDR2 FNYEAQ. The V end was cut by 5 bases, the J end by 7 bases, with 20 bases between. CDR3: CASSPAPGTKVGYTF. The DNA of the CDR3 is TGTGCCAGCAGCCCTGCACCCGGGACCAAGGTTGGCTACACCTTC.

This clonotype was found many times. The chain employs TRBV7-8 and TRBJ2-5; 9 bases line up with TRBD2. This CDR3 is built from 15 residues. CDR1 is SGHVS, CDR2 FQNEAQ, per germline. J lost 5 bases, V lost 4 bases, and 8 bases had no gene match. CDR3 amino acids: CASSSGLARVETQYF. CDR3 nucleotide sequence: TGTGCCAGCAGCTCCGGACTAGCGAGAGTCGAGACCCAGTACTTC. Complete variable domain (other parts from reference TRBV7-8 and TRBJ2-5): GAGVSQSPRYKVAKRGQDVALRCDPISGHVSLFWYQQALGQGPEFLTYFQNEAQLDKSGLPSDRFFAERPEGSVSTLKIQRTQQEDSAVYLCASSSGLARVETQYFGPGTRLLVL.

V is TRBV19 and J is TRBJ1-5, with TRBD1 as a possible D gene (5 bases). The V end lost 2 bases, the J end lost 4 bases, and 9 bases lay between the germline ends. Germline CDR1 is LNHDA and CDR2 is SQIVND (reference sequence). The CDR3 has 14 amino acids. As DNA, the CDR3 is TGTGCCAGTAGTATAACAGGTGATAATCAGCCCCAGCATTTT. It yields the protein CASSITGDNQPQHF.

The genes are TRBV27 and TRBJ2-1; TRBD1 aligns across 7 bases. This CDR3 comprises 14 residues. Germline CDR1 and CDR2: MNHEY and SMNVEV (reference sequence). Germline trimming cut 3 bases from V and 4 bases from J; bases unmatched to any gene: 3. CDR3 amino acids: CASSFAGGYNEQFF. The CDR3 DNA reads TGTGCCAGCAGTTTCGCAGGGGGATACAATGAGCAGTTCTTC.

On this clonotype: The conserved final phenylalanine or tryptophan is absent from the CDR3, which likely points to a read error. The genes are TRBV7-9 and TRBJ1-1; the D is unclear. Trimming pared 1 base from V and 7 bases from J, leaving 7 bases between. The CDR3 is made up of 12 amino acids. From germline, CDR1 is SEHNR and CDR2 FQNEAQ (reference sequence). DNA of the CDR3: TGTGCCAGCAGCTTAGTGGTCGTTGAAGCTTTCCTT. Residues: CASSLVVVEAFL.

The chain uses TRBV15 and TRBJ2-3, with unresolved D. CDR3 length: 13 amino acids. Trimming removed 6 bases at V and 3 bases at J, with 10 bases between. Germline CDR1 is LNHNV and CDR2 is YYDKDF (reference sequence). The CDR3 loop reads CATSQSVTDTQYF. CDR3 sequence (DNA): TGTGCCACCAGTCAGTCCGTAACAGATACGCAGTATTTT.

Regarding this clonotype: Germline and junction disagree at one end, which may indicate a read error. The chain carries TRBV19 and TRBJ1-6; possible D gene TRBD1, 6 bases. Germline V gene sequence: CDR1 LNHDA, CDR2 SQIVND (reference sequence). This CDR3 comprises 19 residues. The chain's CDR3 is CASSIDFRQESSHNSPLHF. The DNA for the CDR3 is TGTGCCAGTAGTATCGATTTCCGACAGGAGAGCTCCCATAATTCACCCCTCCACTTT.

The chain links TRBV7-8 to TRBJ2-7; 8 nucleotides match TRBD2. The trim removed 3 bases at V and 4 bases at J, leaving 5 bases unmatched. Germline loops: CDR1 SGHVS, CDR2 FQNEAQ. CDR3 length: 14 amino acids. The CDR3 DNA follows: TGTGCCAGCAGCTTTACTAGCGGAGAATACGAGCAGTACTTC. Translation: CASSFTSGEYEQYF. Drawing the rest from reference TRBV7-8 and TRBJ2-7, the complete variable domain is GAGVSQSPRYKVAKRGQDVALRCDPISGHVSLFWYQQALGQGPEFLTYFQNEAQLDKSGLPSDRFFAERPEGSVSTLKIQRTQQEDSAVYLCASSFTSGEYEQYFGPGTRLTVT.

The genes are TRBV2 and TRBJ1-1, with 7 bases matching TRBD1. Germline CDR1 SNHLY, CDR2 FYNNEI. The CDR3 contains 15 residues. J gave up 0 bases and V 3 bases, and 4 bases lay outside the gene matches. CDR3 DNA: TGTGCCAGCAGTGAGGGGGGACAGTTGAACACTGAAGCTTTCTTT. Translated: CASSEGGQLNTEAFF.

This chain links TRBV12-3 or TRBV12-4 with TRBJ2-6; no clear D. V was shortened by 0 bases and J by 0 bases, with 15 bases between the two germline ends. The CDR3 sequence is 19 residues long. The CDR3: CASSLASGPPTSGANVLTF. For the CDR3, the DNA is TGTGCCAGCAGTTTAGCGTCAGGTCCGCCAACCTCTGGGGCCAACGTCCTGACTTTC.